Listed below are T cell receptor beta chains from one sample, sequenced in a study of T cells in Graves' hyperthyroidism and ophthalmopathy. TCRdb reanalysed the multiplex PCR reads using MiXCR and keeps one entry per CDR3 protein. Altogether hundreds of thousands of distinct CDR3 sequences are present, around 14% being singletons, with the ten largest covering around a tenth. The sequencing sample was made of blood. These receptors originate from a woman younger than 30 with Graves' hyperthyroidism. Each CDR3 is given with its conserved first and last residue. A D gene is named only where the DNA matches it firmly. The size field is filled for only some rows; it gives once, few, many or a size class.

d_gene	abundance	v_gene	j_gene	CDR3aa	CDR3nt
-	many	TRBV24-1	TRBJ2-5	CATSGGRETQYF	TGTGCCACCTCGGGTGGAAGAGAAACCCAGTACTTC
-	-	TRBV9	TRBJ2-3	CASSSGPLDTQYF	TGTGCCAGCAGCTCCGGGCCCCTAGATACGCAGTATTTT
-	many	TRBV28	TRBJ2-7	CASVVSSGSEQYF	TGTGCCAGTGTTGTGAGTTCGGGGTCCGAGCAGTACTTC
-	many	TRBV6-1	TRBJ2-1	CASRREQGGNEQFF	TGTGCCAGCAGGCGGGAACAGGGTGGGAATGAGCAGTTCTTC
-	-	TRBV25-1	TRBJ1-6	CASSEVDTYSPLHF	TGTGCCAGCAGTGAGGTGGACACTTATTCACCCCTCCACTTT
TRBD1	many	TRBV11-2	TRBJ1-4	CASSLGTGKLFF	TGTGCCAGCAGCTTAGGGACAGGGAAACTGTTTTTT
-	few	TRBV6-1	TRBJ1-1	CASSSRRIDMNTEAFF	TGTGCCAGCAGCTCACGACGGATTGACATGAACACTGAAGCTTTCTTT
-	-	TRBV6-7	TRBJ2-2	CASSYSIPHNTGELFF	TGTGCCAGCAGTTACTCGATTCCCCACAACACCGGGGAGCTGTTTTTT
-	-	TRBV5-4	TRBJ2-2	CASSPEKVPGELFF	TGTGCCAGCAGCCCGGAGAAGGTTCCCGGGGAGCTGTTTTTT
-	many	TRBV4-1	TRBJ1-1	CASSLRTIGMNTEAFF	TGCGCCAGCAGCCTGCGAACAATAGGGATGAACACTGAAGCTTTCTTT
-	many	TRBV18	TRBJ2-2	CASSPQGVSGELFF	TGTGCCAGCTCACCTCAAGGGGTCTCCGGGGAGCTGTTTTTT
-	-	TRBV6-1	TRBJ1-1	CASSYERTTEAFF	TGTGCCAGCAGTTACGAGCGGACCACTGAAGCTTTCTTT
TRBD2	many	TRBV28	TRBJ2-7	CASSLQREGTYEQYF	TGTGCCAGCAGTTTACAGCGGGAGGGAACCTACGAGCAGTACTTC
-	many	TRBV28	TRBJ2-5	CASSAPLQETQYF	TGTGCCAGCTCAGCGCCCCTCCAAGAGACCCAGTACTTC
-	many	TRBV11-2	TRBJ2-7	CASSPIVWGPAYEQYF	TGTGCCAGCAGCCCCATAGTTTGGGGCCCGGCCTACGAGCAGTACTTC
-	-	TRBV19	TRBJ2-4	CASSIVSGTKNIQYF	TGTGCCAGTAGTATAGTTTCAGGGACCAAAAACATTCAGTACTTC
TRBD1	-	TRBV9	TRBJ1-1	CASSVGGRQGGLTEAFF	TGTGCCAGCAGCGTAGGCGGGCGACAGGGGGGCCTCACTGAAGCTTTCTTT
-	many	TRBV7-3	TRBJ2-3	CASSLMQTSTDTQYF	TGTGCCAGCAGCTTAATGCAGACCAGCACAGATACGCAGTATTTT
-	-	TRBV28	TRBJ2-5	CATDTVAEGETQYF	TGTGCCACTGATACCGTGGCCGAGGGGGAGACCCAGTACTTC
-	many	TRBV28	TRBJ2-3	CASSLRFASTDTQYF	TGTGCCAGCAGTCTGCGGTTTGCTAGCACAGATACGCAGTATTTT
TRBD1	many	TRBV12-3/TRBV12-4	TRBJ1-5	CASSLDRGGGQPQHF	TGTGCCAGCAGTTTAGACAGGGGAGGGGGTCAGCCCCAGCATTTT
TRBD1	many	TRBV28	TRBJ1-5	CASSINRGPGKGNQPQHF	TGTGCCAGCAGCATCAATAGGGGGCCAGGCAAGGGCAATCAGCCCCAGCATTTT
-	few	TRBV13	TRBJ2-7	CASSRPEFRFGEQYF	TGTGCCAGCAGCCGTCCGGAGTTTCGGTTTGGGGAGCAGTACTTC
TRBD2	many	TRBV20-1	TRBJ2-2	CSANPSGLATTGELFF	TGCAGTGCGAATCCCTCGGGACTAGCGACCACCGGGGAGCTGTTTTTT
TRBD1	many	TRBV18	TRBJ1-2	CASSPETGAYGYTF	TGTGCCAGCTCACCAGAGACAGGGGCCTATGGCTACACCTTC
-	many	TRBV6-1	TRBJ2-7	CASRRRRDLDEQYF	TGTGCCAGCAGAAGGAGGCGGGATCTCGACGAGCAGTACTTC
-	few	TRBV7-9	TRBJ1-6	CASRGEYNSPLHF	TGTGCCAGCAGGGGAGAATATAATTCACCCCTCCACTTT
TRBD1	-	TRBV28	TRBJ1-3	CASSGVGQGVHTIYF	TGTGCCAGCAGTGGGGTCGGTCAGGGGGTACACACCATATATTTT
-	few	TRBV6-1	TRBJ1-1	CASRGSMNTEAFF	TGTGCCAGCAGGGGCAGCATGAACACTGAAGCTTTCTTT
-	many	TRBV10-3	TRBJ1-2	CAISESITPRSYGYTF	TGTGCCATCAGTGAGTCGATAACCCCTAGATCCTATGGCTACACCTTC
-	many	TRBV18	TRBJ1-1	CASSPRDLNTEAFF	TGTGCCAGCTCACCAAGGGACCTGAACACTGAAGCTTTCTTT
-	-	TRBV6-1	TRBJ1-2	CASRQIEGYTF	TGTGCCAGCAGACAAATAGAGGGCTACACCTTC
-	many	TRBV3-1	TRBJ1-1	CASSQNAAGAGNEAFF	TGTGCCAGCAGCCAAAACGCAGCAGGGGCAGGGAATGAAGCTTTCTTT
-	-	TRBV4-3	TRBJ1-1	CASSQQGGPEMNTEAFF	TGCGCCAGCAGCCAACAAGGGGGACCGGAGATGAACACTGAAGCTTTCTTT
-	few	TRBV20-1	TRBJ2-3	CSARTFEDRTDTQYF	TGCAGTGCCCGGACCTTCGAGGACCGCACAGATACGCAGTATTTT
-	many	TRBV24-1	TRBJ2-5	CATSDLRETQYF	TGTGCCACCAGTGATTTACGAGAGACCCAGTACTTC
TRBD2	-	TRBV20-1	TRBJ2-1	CSARGAGREVKEQFF	TGCAGTGCAAGGGGGGCAGGGCGGGAGGTAAAGGAGCAGTTCTTC
TRBD1	many	TRBV27	TRBJ2-7	CASLTGDNEQYF	TGTGCCAGCCTGACAGGGGACAATGAGCAGTACTTC
-	many	TRBV29-1	TRBJ2-5	CSVEVMETQYF	TGCAGCGTGGAGGTTATGGAGACCCAGTACTTC
-	-	TRBV5-1	TRBJ1-5	CASSLGNFGNQPQHF	TGCGCCAGCAGCTTGGGAAATTTTGGCAATCAGCCCCAGCATTTT
TRBD2	many	TRBV7-9	TRBJ2-1	CASRLTSGGYNEQFF	TGTGCCAGCAGGTTAACTAGCGGGGGTTACAATGAGCAGTTCTTC
TRBD2	many	TRBV11-1	TRBJ2-1	CASSLSGTSYNEQFF	TGTGCCAGCAGTCTTAGCGGGACCTCCTACAATGAGCAGTTCTTC
-	-	TRBV6-2/TRBV6-3	TRBJ2-5	CAAEGGSPSQETQYF	TGTGCCGCCGAGGGGGGATCCCCCTCACAAGAGACCCAGTACTTC
-	-	TRBV4-3	TRBJ1-2	CASSQGTASYGYTF	TGCGCCAGCAGCCAAGGGACAGCTAGCTATGGCTACACCTTC
TRBD1	-	TRBV6-1	TRBJ1-2	CASVMDRGVDYGYTF	TGTGCCAGCGTCATGGACAGGGGAGTGGACTATGGCTACACCTTC